This record looks at one TCR beta chain sequence and its context. The data are from a study of blood T cell repertoires in COVID-19. Overall study context: Italy, Spain and the United States were the sources of the convalescent and acute COVID-19 samples. The cDNA or gDNA used as material had been derived from T cells, B-cell-depleted T cells, or PBMCs.

Looked up from germline, CDR1 is KGHSH and CDR2 is LQKENI. V lost 3 bases, J lost 7 bases, and 21 bases lay in between. The CDR3 length is 17 residues. In the original workflow: Counts of nucleated cells, estimated from reference gene primer amplification, were obtained. Assay: immunoSEQ multiplex PCR; the TCRdb copy retains only in-frame clones and omits some. V and J calls and clone size are copied from that table; D and trimming were computed from the DNA. Here the sample spans about 54,000 clones, roughly 85% being singletons. The clonotype was recovered from a human donor in a cohort sampled during active COVID-19. The sequenced sample consisted of peripheral blood. V gene TRBV18 combines with J gene TRBJ2-2; tentatively, D is TRBD2 (6 bases). The chain's CDR3 is CASSPSLADWAGGELFF. CDR3 bases: TGTGCCAGCTCACCTTCCTTAGCGGATTGGGCCGGCGGGGAGCTGTTTTTT.